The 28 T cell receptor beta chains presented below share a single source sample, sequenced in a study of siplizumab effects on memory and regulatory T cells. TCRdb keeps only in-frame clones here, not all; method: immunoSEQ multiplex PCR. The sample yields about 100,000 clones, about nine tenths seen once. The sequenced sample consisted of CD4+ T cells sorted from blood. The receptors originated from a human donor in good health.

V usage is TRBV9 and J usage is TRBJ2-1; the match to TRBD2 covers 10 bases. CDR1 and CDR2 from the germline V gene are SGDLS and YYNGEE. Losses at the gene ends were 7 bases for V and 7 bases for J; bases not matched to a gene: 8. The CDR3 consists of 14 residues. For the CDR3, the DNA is TGTGCCAGCTCTCCTAGCGGGGGTTGGAATGAGCAGTTCTTC. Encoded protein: CASSPSGGWNEQFF.

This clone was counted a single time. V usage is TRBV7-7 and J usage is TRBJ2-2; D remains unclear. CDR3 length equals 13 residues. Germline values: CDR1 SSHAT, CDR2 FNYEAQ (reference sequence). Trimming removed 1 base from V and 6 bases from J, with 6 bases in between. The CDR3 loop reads CASSLVNSGELFF. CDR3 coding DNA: TGTGCCAGCAGCTTAGTAAATTCCGGGGAGCTGTTTTTT.

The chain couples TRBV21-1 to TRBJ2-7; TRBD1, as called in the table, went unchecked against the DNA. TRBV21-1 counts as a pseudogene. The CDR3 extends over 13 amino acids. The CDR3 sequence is CASSGTGGYEQYF. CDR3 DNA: TGTGCCAGCAGCGGGACAGGGGGCTACGAGCAGTACTTC.

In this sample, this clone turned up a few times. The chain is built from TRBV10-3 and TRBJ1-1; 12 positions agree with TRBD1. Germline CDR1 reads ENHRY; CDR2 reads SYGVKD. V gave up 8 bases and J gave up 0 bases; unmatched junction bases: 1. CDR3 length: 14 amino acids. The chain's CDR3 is CAIGTGGLNTEAFF. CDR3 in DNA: TGTGCCATCGGGACAGGGGGCCTGAACACTGAAGCTTTCTTT.

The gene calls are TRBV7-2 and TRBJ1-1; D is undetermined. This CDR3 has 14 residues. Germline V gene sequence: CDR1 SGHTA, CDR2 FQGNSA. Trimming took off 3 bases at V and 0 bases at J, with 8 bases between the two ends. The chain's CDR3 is CASSFEGLNTEAFF. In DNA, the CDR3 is TGTGCCAGCAGCTTCGAGGGCTTGAACACTGAAGCTTTCTTT. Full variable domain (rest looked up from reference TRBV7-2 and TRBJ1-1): GAGVSQSPSNKVTEKGKDVELRCDPISGHTALYWYRQSLGQGLEFLIYFQGNSAPDKSGLPSDRFSAERTGGSVSTLTIQRTQQEDSAVYLCASSFEGLNTEAFFGQGTRLTVV.

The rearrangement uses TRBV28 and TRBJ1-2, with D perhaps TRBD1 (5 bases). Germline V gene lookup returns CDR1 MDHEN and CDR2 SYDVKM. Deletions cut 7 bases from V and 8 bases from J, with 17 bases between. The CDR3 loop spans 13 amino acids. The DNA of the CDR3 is TGTGCCAGCATTTCCGGCGGGGCATCCGGCTACACCTTC. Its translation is CASISGGASGYTF.

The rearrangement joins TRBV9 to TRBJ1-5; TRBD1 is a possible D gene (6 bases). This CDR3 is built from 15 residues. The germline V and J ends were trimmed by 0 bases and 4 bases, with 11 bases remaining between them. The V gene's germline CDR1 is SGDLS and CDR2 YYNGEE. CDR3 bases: TGTGCCAGCAGCGTAGAAGGGGGGAGGAATCAGCCCCAGCATTTT. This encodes CASSVEGGRNQPQHF. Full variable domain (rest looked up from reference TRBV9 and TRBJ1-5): DSGVTQTPKHLITATGQRVTLRCSPRSGDLSVYWYQQSLDQGLQFLIQYYNGEERAKGNILERFSAQQFPDLHSELNLSSLELGDSALYFCASSVEGGRNQPQHFGDGTRLSIL.

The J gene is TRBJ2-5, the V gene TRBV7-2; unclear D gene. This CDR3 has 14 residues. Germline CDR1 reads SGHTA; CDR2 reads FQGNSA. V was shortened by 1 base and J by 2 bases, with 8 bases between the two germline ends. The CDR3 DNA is TGTGCCAGCAGCTTAGTATGGCCTCAAGAGACCCAGTACTTC. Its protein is CASSLVWPQETQYF.

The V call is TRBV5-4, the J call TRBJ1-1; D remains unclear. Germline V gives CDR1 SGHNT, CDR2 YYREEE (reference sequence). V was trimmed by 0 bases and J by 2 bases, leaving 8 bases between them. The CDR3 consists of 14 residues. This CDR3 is CASSLGQDNTEAFF. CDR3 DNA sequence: TGTGCCAGCAGCTTGGGGCAGGACAACACTGAAGCTTTCTTT.

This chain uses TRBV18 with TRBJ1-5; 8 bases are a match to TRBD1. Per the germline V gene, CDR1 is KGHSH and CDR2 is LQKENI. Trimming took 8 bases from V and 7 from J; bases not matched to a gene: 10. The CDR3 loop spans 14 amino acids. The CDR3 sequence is CASTISTGEQPQHF. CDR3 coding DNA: TGTGCCAGCACTATATCGACAGGGGAGCAGCCCCAGCATTTT. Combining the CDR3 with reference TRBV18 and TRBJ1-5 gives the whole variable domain NAGVMQNPRHLVRRRGQEARLRCSPMKGHSHVYWYRQLPEEGLKFMVYLQKENIIDESGMPKERFSAEFPKEGPSILRIQQVVRGDSAAYFCASTISTGEQPQHFGDGTRLSIL.

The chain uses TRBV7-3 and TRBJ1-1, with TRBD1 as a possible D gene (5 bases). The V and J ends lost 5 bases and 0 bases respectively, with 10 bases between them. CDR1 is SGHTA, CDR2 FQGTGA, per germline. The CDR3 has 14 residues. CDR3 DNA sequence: TGTGCCAGCAGCCCAACAGGCCTGAACACTGAAGCTTTCTTT. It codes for CASSPTGLNTEAFF.

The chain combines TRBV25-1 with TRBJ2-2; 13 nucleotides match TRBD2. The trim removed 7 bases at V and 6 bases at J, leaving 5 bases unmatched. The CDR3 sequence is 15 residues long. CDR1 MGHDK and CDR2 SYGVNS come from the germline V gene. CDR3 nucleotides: TGTGCCAGCACCCAAACTAGCGGGGGGGCCGGGGAGCTGTTTTTT. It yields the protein CASTQTSGGAGELFF.

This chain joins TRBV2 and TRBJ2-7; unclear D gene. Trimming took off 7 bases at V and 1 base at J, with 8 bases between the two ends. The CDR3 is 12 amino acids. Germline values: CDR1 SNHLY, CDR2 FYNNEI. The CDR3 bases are TGTGCCAGCAAGGCTGAATCCTACGAGCAGTACTTC. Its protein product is CASKAESYEQYF.

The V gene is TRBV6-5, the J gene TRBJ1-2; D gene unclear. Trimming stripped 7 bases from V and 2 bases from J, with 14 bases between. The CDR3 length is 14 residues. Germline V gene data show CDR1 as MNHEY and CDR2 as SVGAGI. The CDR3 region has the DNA TGTGCCAGCACTCAACGAGGAGGAAACTATGGCTACACCTTC. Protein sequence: CASTQRGGNYGYTF.

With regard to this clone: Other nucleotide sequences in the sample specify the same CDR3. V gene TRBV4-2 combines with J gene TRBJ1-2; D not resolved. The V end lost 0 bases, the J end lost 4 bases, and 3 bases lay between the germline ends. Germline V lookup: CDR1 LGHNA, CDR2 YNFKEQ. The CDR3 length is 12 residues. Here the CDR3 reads CASSQDVYGYTF. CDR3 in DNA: TGTGCCAGCAGCCAAGACGTCTATGGCTACACCTTC.

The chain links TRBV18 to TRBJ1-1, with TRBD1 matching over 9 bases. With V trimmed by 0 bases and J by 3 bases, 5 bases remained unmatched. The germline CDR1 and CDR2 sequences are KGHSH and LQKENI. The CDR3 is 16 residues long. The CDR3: CASSPPTGGLDTEAFF. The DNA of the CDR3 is TGTGCCAGCTCACCACCGACAGGGGGGCTAGACACTGAAGCTTTCTTT.

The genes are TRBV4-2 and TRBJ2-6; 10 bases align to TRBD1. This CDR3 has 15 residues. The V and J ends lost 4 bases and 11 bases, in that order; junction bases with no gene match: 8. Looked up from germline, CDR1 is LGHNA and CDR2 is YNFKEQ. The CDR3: CASSPPGQGTDVLTF. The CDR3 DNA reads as TGTGCCAGCAGCCCCCCGGGACAGGGGACGGACGTCCTGACTTTC.

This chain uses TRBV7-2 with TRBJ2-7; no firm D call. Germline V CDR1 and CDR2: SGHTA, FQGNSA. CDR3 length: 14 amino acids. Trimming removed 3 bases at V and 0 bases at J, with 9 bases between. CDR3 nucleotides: TGTGCCAGCAGCTTTAGCCAGAGCTCCTACGAGCAGTACTTC. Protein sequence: CASSFSQSSYEQYF. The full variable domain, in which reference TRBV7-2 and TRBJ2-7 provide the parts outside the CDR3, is GAGVSQSPSNKVTEKGKDVELRCDPISGHTALYWYRQSLGQGLEFLIYFQGNSAPDKSGLPSDRFSAERTGGSVSTLTIQRTQQEDSAVYLCASSFSQSSYEQYFGPGTRLTVT.

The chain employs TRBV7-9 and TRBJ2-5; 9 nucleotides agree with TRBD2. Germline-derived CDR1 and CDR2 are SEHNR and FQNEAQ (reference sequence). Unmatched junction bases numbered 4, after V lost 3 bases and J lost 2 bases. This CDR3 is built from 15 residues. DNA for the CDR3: TGTGCCAGCAGCTTTAGCGGGGGCGGTCAAGAGACCCAGTACTTC. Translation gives CASSFSGGGQETQYF.

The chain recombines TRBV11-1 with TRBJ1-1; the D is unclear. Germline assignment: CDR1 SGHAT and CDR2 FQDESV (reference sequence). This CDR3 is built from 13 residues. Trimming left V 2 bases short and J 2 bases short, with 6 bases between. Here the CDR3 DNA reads TGTGCCAGCAGCTTACAGATAAACACTGAAGCTTTCTTT. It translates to CASSLQINTEAFF.

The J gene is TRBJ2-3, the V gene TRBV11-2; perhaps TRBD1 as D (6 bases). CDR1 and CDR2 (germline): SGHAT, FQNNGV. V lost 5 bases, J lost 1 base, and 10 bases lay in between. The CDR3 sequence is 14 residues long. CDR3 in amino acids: CASSEGQRTDTQYF. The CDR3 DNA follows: TGTGCCAGCAGCGAAGGACAGCGCACAGATACGCAGTATTTT.

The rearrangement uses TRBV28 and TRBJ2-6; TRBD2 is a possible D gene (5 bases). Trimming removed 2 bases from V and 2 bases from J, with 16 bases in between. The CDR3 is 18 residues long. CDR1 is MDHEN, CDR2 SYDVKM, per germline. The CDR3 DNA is TGTGCCAGCAGTTTAGGCCCGGGATCTTGGACTGGGGCCAACGTCCTGACTTTC. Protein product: CASSLGPGSWTGANVLTF.

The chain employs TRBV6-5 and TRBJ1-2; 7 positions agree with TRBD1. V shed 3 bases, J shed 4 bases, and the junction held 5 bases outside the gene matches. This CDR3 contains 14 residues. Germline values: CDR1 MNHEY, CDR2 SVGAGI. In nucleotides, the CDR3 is TGTGCCAGCAGTTATAACAGGGGTGCCTATGGCTACACCTTC. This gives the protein CASSYNRGAYGYTF.

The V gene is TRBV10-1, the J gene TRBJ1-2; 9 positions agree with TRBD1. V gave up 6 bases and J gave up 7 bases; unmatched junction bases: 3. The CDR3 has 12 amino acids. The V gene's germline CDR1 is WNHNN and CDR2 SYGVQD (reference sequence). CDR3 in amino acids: CASSPTGGGYTF. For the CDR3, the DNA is TGCGCCAGCAGCCCGACAGGGGGTGGCTACACCTTC.

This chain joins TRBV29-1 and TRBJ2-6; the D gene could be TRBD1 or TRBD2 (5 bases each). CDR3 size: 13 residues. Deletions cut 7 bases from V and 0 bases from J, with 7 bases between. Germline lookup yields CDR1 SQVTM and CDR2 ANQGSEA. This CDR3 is CSAGSSGANVLTF. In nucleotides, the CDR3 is TGCAGCGCAGGGAGCTCTGGGGCCAACGTCCTGACTTTC.

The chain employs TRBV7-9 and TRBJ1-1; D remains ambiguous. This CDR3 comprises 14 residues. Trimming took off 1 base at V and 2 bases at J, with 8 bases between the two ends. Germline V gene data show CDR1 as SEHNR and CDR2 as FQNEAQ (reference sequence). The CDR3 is CASSLGFGNTEAFF. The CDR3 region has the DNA TGTGCCAGCAGCTTAGGATTCGGCAACACTGAAGCTTTCTTT.

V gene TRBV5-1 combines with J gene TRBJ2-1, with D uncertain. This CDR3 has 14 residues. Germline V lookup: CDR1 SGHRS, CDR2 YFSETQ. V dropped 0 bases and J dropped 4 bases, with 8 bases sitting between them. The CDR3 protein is CASSLGQQYNEQFF. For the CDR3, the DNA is TGCGCCAGCAGCTTGGGACAACAATACAATGAGCAGTTCTTC. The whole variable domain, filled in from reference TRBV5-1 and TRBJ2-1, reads KAGVTQTPRYLIKTRGQQVTLSCSPISGHRSVSWYQQTPGQGLQFLFEYFSETQRNKGNFPGRFSGRQFSNSRSEMNVSTLELGDSALYLCASSLGQQYNEQFFGPGTRLTVL.

The CDR3 sequence: CASTGQVGHVTYEQYF. The CDR3 DNA reads TGTGCCAGCACGGGTCAGGTGGGCCATGTGACCTACGAGCAGTACTTC. The rearrangement uses TRBV21-1 and TRBJ2-7. TRBV21-1 counts as a pseudogene. The CDR3 contains 16 residues.